The next 4 T cell receptor beta chains were all read from a single sample in a study of cytomegalovirus exposure and HLA in healthy donors. The primer mix had 60 Vbeta and 13 Jbeta primers. Clones were sequenced by immunoSEQ multiplex PCR, and TCRdb holds only the in-frame ones, with some missing. The data hold 110,000 to 150,000 clones, with around 80% observed a single time. The sequenced sample was PBMCs. The receptor set was obtained from a woman in her forties or fifties in good health and CMV-seropositive.

V gene TRBV29-1 combines with J gene TRBJ2-1, with 7 nucleotides matching TRBD2. Germline CDR1 SQVTM, CDR2 ANQGSEA. The V and J ends lost 3 bases and 10 bases, in that order; junction bases with no gene match: 6. The CDR3 spans 12 residues. The CDR3 coding sequence is TGCAGCGTTGAGGGCGGGGGTTTAGAGCAGTTCTTC. Amino acid sequence: CSVEGGGLEQFF.

The gene calls are TRBV7-2 and TRBJ1-2; D is perhaps TRBD1 (5 bases). The germline gives CDR1 SGHTA, CDR2 FQGNSA. CDR3 length: 15 residues. V lost 1 base and J 8 bases, leaving 17 bases between the germline ends. The chain's CDR3 is CASSLGGTGLGGYTF. The CDR3 nucleotides read TGTGCCAGCAGCTTAGGGGGGACGGGACTCGGCGGCTACACCTTC. Full variable domain (remainder filled in from reference TRBV7-2 and TRBJ1-2): GAGVSQSPSNKVTEKGKDVELRCDPISGHTALYWYRQSLGQGLEFLIYFQGNSAPDKSGLPSDRFSAERTGGSVSTLTIQRTQQEDSAVYLCASSLGGTGLGGYTFGSGTRLTVV.

This clone was seen a few times. The V gene is TRBV5-1, the J gene TRBJ2-1; TRBD2 might be the D (5 bases). Germline V gene sequence: CDR1 SGHRS, CDR2 YFSETQ. V dropped 3 bases and J dropped 6 bases, with 16 bases sitting between them. The CDR3 runs 15 residues. For the CDR3, the DNA is TGCGCCAGCAGCTGGACTTCGTCTCTGAGCAATGAGCAGTTCTTC. Protein sequence: CASSWTSSLSNEQFF. The entire variable domain, with the rest obtained from reference TRBV5-1 and TRBJ2-1, is as follows: KAGVTQTPRYLIKTRGQQVTLSCSPISGHRSVSWYQQTPGQGLQFLFEYFSETQRNKGNFPGRFSGRQFSNSRSEMNVSTLELGDSALYLCASSWTSSLSNEQFFGPGTRLTVL.

The chain's CDR3 is CASSLYTASYEQYF. CDR3 coding DNA: TGCGCCAGCAGCTTGTACACAGCTTCCTACGAGCAGTACTTC. The rearrangement links TRBV5-1 to TRBJ2-7; no firm D call. Germline V gene lookup returns CDR1 SGHRS and CDR2 YFSETQ. The CDR3 totals 14 residues. V lost 1 base and J 1 base, leaving 9 bases between the germline ends.